One T cell receptor beta chain is described in this entry. Its specificity is unknown. V dropped 5 bases and J dropped 1 base, with 8 bases sitting between them. This CDR3 is built from 13 residues. In germline, CDR1 is LNHDA, CDR2 SQIVND (reference sequence). Only in-frame clones appear in the TCRdb table, and some are missing; sequencing was by immunoSEQ multiplex PCR. The sample lists 40,000 or so clones; roughly 86% were seen once. This record belongs to a study of graft-versus-host responses after intestinal transplantation. Study summary: Recipients across the board were started on anti-thymocyte globulin induction, then kept on tacrolimus and steroids for roughly 3 years.

Study-wide points: Allografts carried high graft-versus-host to host-versus-graft clonal ratios in patients having graft-donor T cell macrochimerism. Investigators detected GvH clones in recipient marrow, with some emerging earlier in ileum or blood.

This chain links TRBV19 with TRBJ1-2; D gene unclear. This receptor was obtained from a human patient who received an intestinal transplant, so some T cells may come from the graft donor. This specimen was PBMCs, taken 267 days after transplant. CDR3 region: CASSYDNNYGYTF. The CDR3 DNA sequence: TGTGCCAGTAGTTACGACAATAACTATGGCTACACCTTC.